Described below is a single TCR beta chain sequence and its context. In the original analysis: It was from reference gene primer amplification that nucleated cell counts were estimated. The protocol was immunoSEQ multiplex PCR, while the TCRdb copy is restricted to in-frame clones and leaves out a portion. V, J and clone size are those of that table, while D and trimming were read from the DNA. The top ten clones hold approximately 1.4% of a sample with 200,000 to 250,000 clones, around 90% of them seen once. This sample was taken from a study of blood T cell repertoires in COVID-19. Turning to the study itself: Sites in the United States, Italy and Spain provided acute and convalescent COVID-19 samples. PBMCs, B-cell-depleted T cells, or T cells were the source of the cDNA or gDNA that made up the material.

The CDR3 spans 12 residues. V dropped 4 bases and J dropped 2 bases, with 5 bases sitting between them. Germline CDR1 SGHTA, CDR2 FQGNSA. The sequencing sample was made of peripheral blood. V and J are TRBV7-2 and TRBJ2-5; no firm D call. The source of this sequence is a man older than 75 with acute or convalescent COVID-19. CDR3 region: CASSSQQETQYF. Here the CDR3 DNA reads TGTGCCAGCAGCTCCCAACAAGAGACCCAGTACTTC.